A single sample is the source of the 3 T cell receptor beta chains below, sequenced in a study of technical replicates of blood from several donors. Clones were read by immunoSEQ multiplex PCR, and TCRdb kept only the in-frame ones, dropping some. The sample lists 65,000 to 95,000 clones, around nine tenths occurring once. Sequencing was done on a sample of T cells isolated from PBMCs. These receptors were taken from a human donor in good health.

V and J are TRBV19 and TRBJ2-5; the match to TRBD1 covers 9 bases. Trimming removed 6 bases from V and 5 bases from J; junction bases left unmatched: 4. Germline V lookup: CDR1 LNHDA, CDR2 SQIVND (reference sequence). The CDR3 contains 13 residues. CDR3 sequence (DNA): TGTGCCAGTAGCTGGACAGGGGACGAGACCCAGTACTTC. Its protein is CASSWTGDETQYF.

Here the CDR3 DNA reads TGCGCCAGCAGCCAATCACTAGCGGGAGTAACAGATACGCAGTATTTT. Translated: CASSQSLAGVTDTQYF. V gene TRBV4-1 combines with J gene TRBJ2-3; 11 bases agree with TRBD2. Losses at the gene ends were 2 bases for V and 3 bases for J; bases not matched to a gene: 4. The CDR3 covers 16 residues. The germline CDR1 and CDR2 sequences are MGHRA and YSYEKL.

This clone came up once. This chain joins TRBV7-6 and TRBJ1-5; 7 bases agree with TRBD1. V was clipped by 3 bases and J by 7 bases; unmatched bases: 15. The V gene's germline CDR1 is SGHVS and CDR2 FNYEAQ. CDR3 length: 17 residues. The CDR3 loop reads CASSFTTDRDVRQPQHF. The CDR3 DNA reads TGTGCCAGCAGCTTTACCACCGACAGGGACGTTAGACAGCCCCAGCATTTT.